What follows are 21 T cell receptor beta chains derived from one specimen sequenced in a study of STAT5B mutations in CD4+ large granular lymphocyte leukemia. Method: immunoSEQ multiplex PCR; TCRdb's copy keeps in-frame clones and lacks some. The table has 25,000 to 35,000 clones, roughly 74% seen once. The specimen was CD4+ T cells from blood buffy coats. The receptors were sampled from a human donor in good health.

This clone was counted a few times. The rearrangement links TRBV6-1 to TRBJ2-7, with D uncertain. V lost 1 base, J lost 0 bases, and 10 bases lay in between. This CDR3 has 15 residues. Germline values: CDR1 MNHNS, CDR2 SASEGT. The CDR3 DNA follows: TGTGCCAGCAGTGAAGACGACGGGCTCTCCTACGAGCAGTACTTC. Translation: CASSEDDGLSYEQYF.

This chain uses TRBV11-3 with TRBJ1-1; TRBD1 aligns across 7 bases. The CDR3 length is 16 residues. Germline CDR1 and CDR2: SGHNT and YENEEA. Unmatched junction bases numbered 12, after V lost 1 base and J lost 7 bases. For the CDR3, the DNA is TGTGCCAGCAGCTTAGGAAGGCGGACAGGACAACATGAAGCTTTCTTT. Protein: CASSLGRRTGQHEAFF. The complete variable domain, with remaining parts taken from reference TRBV11-3 and TRBJ1-1, reads EAGVVQSPRYKIIEKKQPVAFWCNPISGHNTLYWYLQNLGQGPELLIRYENEEAVDDSQLPKDRFSAERLKGVDSTLKIQPAELGDSAVYLCASSLGRRTGQHEAFFGQGTRLTVV.

The chain carries TRBV5-4 and TRBJ2-2; D is unclear. Germline V gene lookup returns CDR1 SGHNT and CDR2 YYREEE (reference sequence). The CDR3 runs 14 residues. Trimming left V 6 bases short and J 6 bases short, with 15 bases between. Here the CDR3 reads CASTSGLEPGELFF. CDR3 coding DNA: TGTGCCAGCACATCCGGGCTTGAACCCGGGGAGCTGTTTTTT.

The chain is built from TRBV6-8 and TRBJ2-1; 10 bases match TRBD2. Germline loops: CDR1 MNHGY, CDR2 SAAAGT. The CDR3 is 17 amino acids. V lost 6 bases and J lost 5; bases outside the gene matches: 13. This chain's CDR3 is CASSHPFSGRYHNEQFF. CDR3 in DNA: TGTGCCAGCAGCCACCCCTTTAGCGGGAGGTACCACAATGAGCAGTTCTTC.

CDR3 nucleotide sequence: TGTGCCAGCAGTGACGGACAGGGGTCTGAAGCTTTCTTT. Protein product: CASSDGQGSEAFF. The chain links TRBV6-5 to TRBJ1-1; 9 positions agree with TRBD1. The germline V gene encodes CDR1 MNHEY and CDR2 SVGAGI. Trimming at V came to 5 bases and at J to 6 bases, leaving 4 bases not matched to a gene. The CDR3 extends over 13 amino acids.

The rearrangement joins TRBV28 to TRBJ1-2; 7 positions agree with TRBD1. CDR1 MDHEN and CDR2 SYDVKM come from the germline V gene. The J segment lost 4 bases and the V segment lost 6 bases, leaving 8 bases of the junction unmatched. The CDR3 extends over 14 amino acids. The CDR3 region is CASRNPGQLYGYTF. The CDR3 coding sequence is TGTGCCAGCAGGAATCCGGGACAGCTCTATGGCTACACCTTC.

DNA for the CDR3: TGTGCCAGCAGTGCCGGGGGGGCTAACACAGATACGCAGTATTTT. Its protein is CASSAGGANTDTQYF. The chain has TRBV6-1 and TRBJ2-3; the match to TRBD2 covers 8 bases. The germline V gene encodes CDR1 MNHNS and CDR2 SASEGT. This CDR3 has 15 residues. V trimming: 4 bases; J trimming: 2 bases; junction bases outside the gene matches: 5.

The rearrangement joins TRBV9 to TRBJ2-1; D is perhaps TRBD1 (6 bases). The CDR3 spans 15 residues. Germline V gives CDR1 SGDLS, CDR2 YYNGEE. Trimming shortened V by 4 bases and J by 6 bases, and 17 bases separated the two germline ends. The CDR3 nucleotides are TGTGCCAGCAGCCAGGGGCTAGTTAAGAGCAATGAGCAGTTCTTC. It yields the protein CASSQGLVKSNEQFF.

This clone was seen a few times. V is TRBV19 and J is TRBJ1-2; D ambiguous. CDR3 size: 15 residues. CDR1 is LNHDA, CDR2 SQIVND, per germline (reference sequence). Trimming cost V 4 bases and J 3 bases, with 15 bases left between them. The chain's CDR3 is CASSSLPTEDYGYTF. The CDR3 DNA reads TGTGCCAGTAGTAGCCTACCTACAGAGGACTATGGCTACACCTTC.

V usage is TRBV29-1 and J usage is TRBJ2-7; 7 bases map to TRBD2. The CDR3 loop spans 12 amino acids. Trimming at V came to 6 bases and at J to 6 bases, leaving 8 bases not matched to a gene. Looked up from germline, CDR1 is SQVTM and CDR2 is ANQGSEA. This CDR3 reads CSVLQSGGEQYF. In DNA form, the CDR3 reads TGCAGCGTCCTGCAATCGGGGGGCGAGCAGTACTTC.

This chain joins TRBV15 and TRBJ2-3; weak D call: TRBD1 (6 bases). V dropped 5 bases and J dropped 0 bases, with 15 bases sitting between them. The V gene's germline CDR1 is LNHNV and CDR2 YYDKDF (reference sequence). The CDR3 loop spans 16 amino acids. The DNA of the CDR3 is TGTGCCACCAGCGGACGGGACACCCCTAGCACAGATACGCAGTATTTT. It yields the protein CATSGRDTPSTDTQYF. The full variable domain, its missing parts supplied by reference TRBV15 and TRBJ2-3, is DAMVIQNPRYQVTQFGKPVTLSCSQTLNHNVMYWYQQKSSQAPKLLFHYYDKDFNNEADTPDNFQSRRPNTSFCFLDIRSPGLGDTAMYLCATSGRDTPSTDTQYFGPGTRLTVL.

The chain uses TRBV10-3 and TRBJ1-1; a possible D gene is TRBD1 (5 bases). From germline, CDR1 is ENHRY and CDR2 SYGVKD. Trimming took off 6 bases at V and 6 bases at J, with 11 bases between the two ends. The CDR3 extends over 12 amino acids. The CDR3 DNA reads TGTGCCATCAGCGGCGGGGGAGCTGAAGCTTTCTTT. Amino acids: CAISGGGAEAFF.

The chain joins TRBV2 to TRBJ1-5; TRBD1 agrees at 7 bases. The CDR3 totals 14 residues. CDR1 is SNHLY, CDR2 FYNNEI, per germline. V shed 6 bases and J 1 base; nucleotides not matched to a gene: 3. Written as DNA, the CDR3 is TGTGCCAGCAGGGGGACAGTAAGCAATCAGCCCCAGCATTTT. Its protein is CASRGTVSNQPQHF.

This sequence joins TRBV10-3 and TRBJ1-5, with unresolved D. Trimming left V 6 bases short and J 4 bases short, with 13 bases between. The CDR3 contains 14 residues. Germline V gives CDR1 ENHRY, CDR2 SYGVKD. The CDR3 loop reads CAISPDTNNQPQHF. The CDR3 DNA follows: TGTGCCATCAGCCCTGACACAAATAATCAGCCCCAGCATTTT.

The V and J genes are TRBV19 and TRBJ2-5; TRBD2 is a possible D gene (5 bases). V gave up 4 bases and J gave up 11 bases, with 11 bases separating them. Germline-derived CDR1 and CDR2 are LNHDA and SQIVND (reference sequence). The CDR3 sequence is 11 residues long. The CDR3 region is CASSNTWEQYF. CDR3 DNA sequence: TGTGCCAGTAGTAATACATGGGAGCAGTACTTC.

The V gene is TRBV13, the J gene TRBJ2-7, with D unclear. The CDR3 totals 14 residues. Germline V gives CDR1 PRHDT, CDR2 FYEKMQ (reference sequence). V was pared by 7 bases and J by 1 base, with 14 bases between. The CDR3 DNA reads TGTGCCAGCAAAAACGTTCGCGATTCCTACGAGCAGTACTTC. Translated, it gives CASKNVRDSYEQYF.

This CDR3 reads CSARRGYEQYF. The CDR3 DNA sequence: TGCAGTGCTAGGCGGGGCTACGAGCAGTACTTC. The chain employs TRBV20-1 and TRBJ2-7, with D possibly being TRBD2 (6 bases). The V gene lost 3 bases and the J gene lost 3 bases, with 6 bases spanning the gap. The CDR3 has 11 amino acids. Germline CDR1 reads DFQATT; CDR2 reads SNEGSKA (reference sequence).

The chain combines TRBV18 with TRBJ2-5, with 7 positions matching TRBD1. The CDR3 length is 14 residues. In germline, CDR1 is KGHSH, CDR2 LQKENI. Trimming removed 5 bases from V and 0 bases from J; junction bases left unmatched: 3. Here the CDR3 DNA reads TGTGCCAGCTCAAGACAGGGAAACCAAGAGACCCAGTACTTC. Protein sequence: CASSRQGNQETQYF.

The V call is TRBV5-1, the J call TRBJ1-2; D is unresolved. The CDR3 consists of 14 residues. Between the trimmed V and J ends, which lost 3 bases and 5 bases, there was a span of 14 bases. Germline V CDR1 and CDR2: SGHRS, YFSETQ. The CDR3 region has the DNA TGCGCCAGCAGCTCGGACCCCGTGGGGTATGGCTACACCTTC. Translating gives CASSSDPVGYGYTF.

This sequence joins TRBV29-1 and TRBJ1-2; D remains ambiguous. This CDR3 spans 12 amino acids. The ends were cut back, 6 bases at V and 8 bases at J, with 16 bases in the middle. From germline, CDR1 is SQVTM and CDR2 ANQGSEA. The chain's CDR3 is CSVAGLMLGYTF. The CDR3 bases are TGCAGCGTAGCTGGCCTCATGCTAGGCTACACCTTC. The complete variable domain, with remaining parts taken from reference TRBV29-1 and TRBJ1-2, reads SAVISQKPSRDICQRGTSLTIQCQVDSQVTMMFWYRQQPGQSLTLIATANQGSEATYESGFVIDKFPISRPNLTFSTLTVSNMSPEDSSIYLCSVAGLMLGYTFGSGTRLTVV.

This chain connects TRBV18 to TRBJ2-1; 7 positions match TRBD1. Trimming at V came to 3 bases and at J to 3 bases, leaving 2 bases not matched to a gene. The CDR3 has 14 residues. Germline CDR1 is KGHSH and CDR2 is LQKENI. CDR3 sequence: CASSPRGYYNEQFF. In DNA, the CDR3 is TGTGCCAGCTCACCCAGGGGGTACTACAATGAGCAGTTCTTC.